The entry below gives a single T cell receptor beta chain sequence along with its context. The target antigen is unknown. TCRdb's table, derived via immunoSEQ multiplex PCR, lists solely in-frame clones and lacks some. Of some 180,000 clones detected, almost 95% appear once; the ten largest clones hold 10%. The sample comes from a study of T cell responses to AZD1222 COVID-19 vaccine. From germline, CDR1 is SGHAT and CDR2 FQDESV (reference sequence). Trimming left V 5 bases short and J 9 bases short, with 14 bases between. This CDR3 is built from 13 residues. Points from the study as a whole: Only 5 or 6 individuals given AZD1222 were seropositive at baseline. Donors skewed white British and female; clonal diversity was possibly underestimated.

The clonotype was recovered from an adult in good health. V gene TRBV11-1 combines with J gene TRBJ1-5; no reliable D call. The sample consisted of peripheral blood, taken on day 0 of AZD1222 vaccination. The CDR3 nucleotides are TGTGCCAGCAGCCTTGGTCCCTTTTGGCCCCAGCATTTT. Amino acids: CASSLGPFWPQHF.